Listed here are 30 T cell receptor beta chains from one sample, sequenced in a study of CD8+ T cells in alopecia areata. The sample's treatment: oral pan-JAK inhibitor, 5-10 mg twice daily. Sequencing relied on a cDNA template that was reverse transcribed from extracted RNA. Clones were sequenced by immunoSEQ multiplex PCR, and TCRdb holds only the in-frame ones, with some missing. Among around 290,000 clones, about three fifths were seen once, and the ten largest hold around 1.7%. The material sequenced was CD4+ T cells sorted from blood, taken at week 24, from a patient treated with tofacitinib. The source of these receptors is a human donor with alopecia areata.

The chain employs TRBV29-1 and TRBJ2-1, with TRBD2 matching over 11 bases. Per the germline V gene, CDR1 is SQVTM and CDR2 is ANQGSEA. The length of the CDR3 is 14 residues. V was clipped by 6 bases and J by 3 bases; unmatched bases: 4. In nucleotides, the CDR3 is TGCAGCGTGGAACTAGCGGGGGTCTACAATGAGCAGTTCTTC. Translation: CSVELAGVYNEQFF.

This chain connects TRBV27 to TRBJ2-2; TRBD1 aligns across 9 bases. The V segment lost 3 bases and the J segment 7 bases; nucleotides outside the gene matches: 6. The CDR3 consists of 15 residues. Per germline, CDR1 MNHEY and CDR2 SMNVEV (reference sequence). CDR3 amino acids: CASSFRDRAVGELFF. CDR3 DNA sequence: TGTGCCAGCAGTTTCCGGGACAGGGCGGTCGGGGAGCTGTTTTTT.

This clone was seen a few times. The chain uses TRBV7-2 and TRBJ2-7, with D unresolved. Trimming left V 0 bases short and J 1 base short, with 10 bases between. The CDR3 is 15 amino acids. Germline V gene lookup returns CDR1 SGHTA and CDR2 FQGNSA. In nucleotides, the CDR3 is TGTGCCAGCAGCTTAGCGCATAGAGCGTCCTACGAGCAGTACTTC. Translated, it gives CASSLAHRASYEQYF.

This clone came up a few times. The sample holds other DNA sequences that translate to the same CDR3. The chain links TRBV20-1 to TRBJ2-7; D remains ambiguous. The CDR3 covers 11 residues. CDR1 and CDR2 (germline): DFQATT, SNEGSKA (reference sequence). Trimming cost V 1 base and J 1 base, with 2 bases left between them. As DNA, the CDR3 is TGCAGTGCTAGAGGGTCCTACGAGCAGTACTTC. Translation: CSARGSYEQYF.

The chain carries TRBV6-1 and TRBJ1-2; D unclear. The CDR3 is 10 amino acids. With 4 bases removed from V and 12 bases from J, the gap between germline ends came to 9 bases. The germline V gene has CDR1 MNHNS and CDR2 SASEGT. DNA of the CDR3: TGTGCCAGCAGTGCCGTTTCCGACACCTTC. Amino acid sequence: CASSAVSDTF.

DNA of the CDR3: TGTGCCAGCACCCTAGTAAGGGGCGAGACCTACGAGCAGTACTTC. Translating it yields CASTLVRGETYEQYF. The chain links TRBV7-2 to TRBJ2-7; D is perhaps TRBD1 (5 bases). Per the germline V gene, CDR1 is SGHTA and CDR2 is FQGNSA. The CDR3 length is 15 residues. V lost 7 bases to trimming and J lost 2 bases, with 18 bases between them.

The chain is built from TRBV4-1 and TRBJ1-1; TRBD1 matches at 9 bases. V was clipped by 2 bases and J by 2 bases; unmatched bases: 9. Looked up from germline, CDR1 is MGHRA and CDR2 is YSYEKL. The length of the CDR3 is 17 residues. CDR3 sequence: CASSQPRGTGTNTEAFF. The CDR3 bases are TGCGCCAGCAGCCAACCCCGCGGGACAGGGACCAACACTGAAGCTTTCTTT.

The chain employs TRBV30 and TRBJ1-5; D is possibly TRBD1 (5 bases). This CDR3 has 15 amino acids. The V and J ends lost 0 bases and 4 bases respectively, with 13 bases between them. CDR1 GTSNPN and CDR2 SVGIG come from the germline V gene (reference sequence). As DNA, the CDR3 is TGTGCCTGGAGTGTACGGATAGGGGTGAATCAGCCCCAGCATTTT. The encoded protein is CAWSVRIGVNQPQHF. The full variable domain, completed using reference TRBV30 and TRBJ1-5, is SQTIHQWPATLVQPVGSPLSLECTVEGTSNPNLYWYRQAAGRGLQLLFYSVGIGQISSEVPQNLSASRPQDRQFILSSKKLLLSDSGFYLCAWSVRIGVNQPQHFGDGTRLSIL.

CDR3 amino acids: CSVGIRGDIQYF. The CDR3 coding sequence is TGCAGCGTTGGGATCAGGGGAGACATTCAGTACTTC. This chain uses TRBV29-1 with TRBJ2-4; D possibly corresponds to TRBD1 (6 bases). Germline assignment: CDR1 SQVTM and CDR2 ANQGSEA. V was trimmed by 4 bases and J by 8 bases, leaving 12 bases between them. The CDR3 is 12 amino acids.

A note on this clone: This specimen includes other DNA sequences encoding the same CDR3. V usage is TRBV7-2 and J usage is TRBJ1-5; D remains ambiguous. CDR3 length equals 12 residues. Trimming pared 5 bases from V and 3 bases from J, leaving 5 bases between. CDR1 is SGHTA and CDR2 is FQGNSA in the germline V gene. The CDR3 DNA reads TGTGCCAGCAGCCAACCCAATCAGCCCCAGCATTTT. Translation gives CASSQPNQPQHF.

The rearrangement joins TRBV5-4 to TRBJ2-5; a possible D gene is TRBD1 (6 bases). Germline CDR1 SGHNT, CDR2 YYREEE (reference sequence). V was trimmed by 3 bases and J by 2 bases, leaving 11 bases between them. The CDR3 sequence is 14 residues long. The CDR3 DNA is TGTGCCAGCAGCTCGGACAGAACGCAAGAGACCCAGTACTTC. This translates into CASSSDRTQETQYF. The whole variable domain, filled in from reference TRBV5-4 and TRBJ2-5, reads ETGVTQSPTHLIKTRGQQVTLRCSSQSGHNTVSWYQQALGQGPQFIFQYYREEENGRGNFPPRFSGLQFPNYSSELNVNALELDDSALYLCASSSDRTQETQYFGPGTRLLVL.

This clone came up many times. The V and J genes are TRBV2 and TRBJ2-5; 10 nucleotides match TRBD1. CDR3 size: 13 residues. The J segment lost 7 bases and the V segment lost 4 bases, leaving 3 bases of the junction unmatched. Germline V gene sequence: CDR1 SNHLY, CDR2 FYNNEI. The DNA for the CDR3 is TGTGCCAGCAGTGGGGACAGGGGAGTGACCCAGTACTTC. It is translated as CASSGDRGVTQYF.

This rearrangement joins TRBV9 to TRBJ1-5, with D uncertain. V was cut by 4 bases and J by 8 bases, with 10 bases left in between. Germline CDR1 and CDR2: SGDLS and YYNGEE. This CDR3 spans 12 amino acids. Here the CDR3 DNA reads TGTGCCAGCAGCTCTGGGGTAGAGCCCCAGCATTTT. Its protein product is CASSSGVEPQHF.

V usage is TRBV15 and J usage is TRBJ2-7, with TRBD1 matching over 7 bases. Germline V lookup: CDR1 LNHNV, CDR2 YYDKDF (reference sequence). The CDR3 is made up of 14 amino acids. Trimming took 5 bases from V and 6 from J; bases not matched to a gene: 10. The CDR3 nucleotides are TGTGCCACCAGCTACCGACAGGGATCCGGCGAGCAGTACTTC. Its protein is CATSYRQGSGEQYF.

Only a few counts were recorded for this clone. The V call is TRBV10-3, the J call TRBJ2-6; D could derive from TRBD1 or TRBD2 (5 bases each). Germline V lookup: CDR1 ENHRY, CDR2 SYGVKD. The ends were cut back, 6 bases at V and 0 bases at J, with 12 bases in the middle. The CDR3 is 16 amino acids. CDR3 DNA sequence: TGTGCCATCAGCGGGGCGAGCCCCTCTGGGGCCAACGTCCTGACTTTC. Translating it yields CAISGASPSGANVLTF.

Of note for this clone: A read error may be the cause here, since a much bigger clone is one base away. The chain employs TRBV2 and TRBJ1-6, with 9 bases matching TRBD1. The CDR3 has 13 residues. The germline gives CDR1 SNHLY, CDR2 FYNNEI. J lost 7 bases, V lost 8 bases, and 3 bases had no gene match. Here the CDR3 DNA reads TGTGCCAGCCGGGACAGGGCGAATTCACCCCTCCACTTT. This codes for CASRDRANSPLHF.

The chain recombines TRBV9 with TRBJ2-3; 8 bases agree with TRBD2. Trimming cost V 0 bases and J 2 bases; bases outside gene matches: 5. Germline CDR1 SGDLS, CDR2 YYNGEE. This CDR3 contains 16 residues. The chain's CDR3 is CASSVGSGAPTDTQYF. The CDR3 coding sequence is TGTGCCAGCAGCGTAGGTAGCGGGGCCCCCACAGATACGCAGTATTTT.

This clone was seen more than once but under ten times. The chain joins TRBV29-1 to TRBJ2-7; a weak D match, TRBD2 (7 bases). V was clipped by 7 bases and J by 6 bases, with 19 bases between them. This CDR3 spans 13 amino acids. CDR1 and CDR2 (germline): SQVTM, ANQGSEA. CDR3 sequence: CSARGRGAGEQYF. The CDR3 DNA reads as TGCAGCGCTCGGGGTCGGGGGGCCGGCGAGCAGTACTTC.

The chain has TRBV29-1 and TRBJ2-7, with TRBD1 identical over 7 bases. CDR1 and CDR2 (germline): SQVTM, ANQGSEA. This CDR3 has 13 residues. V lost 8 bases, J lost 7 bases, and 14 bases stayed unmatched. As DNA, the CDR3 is TGCAGCTTCACATCCACAGGGGTAGGGGAGCAGTACTTC. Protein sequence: CSFTSTGVGEQYF.

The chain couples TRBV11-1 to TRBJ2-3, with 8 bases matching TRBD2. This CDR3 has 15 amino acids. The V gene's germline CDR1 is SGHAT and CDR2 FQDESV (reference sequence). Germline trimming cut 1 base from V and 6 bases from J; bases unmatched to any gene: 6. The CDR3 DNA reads TGTGCCAGCAGCTTAGGCGGGGGGACGATGGATACGCAGTATTTT. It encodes CASSLGGGTMDTQYF.

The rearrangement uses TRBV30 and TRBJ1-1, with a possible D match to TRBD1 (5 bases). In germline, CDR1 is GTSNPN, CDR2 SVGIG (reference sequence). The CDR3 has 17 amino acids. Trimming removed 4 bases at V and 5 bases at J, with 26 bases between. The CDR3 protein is CAWNRRFGTSGGTEAFF. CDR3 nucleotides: TGTGCCTGGAACCGCCGTTTTGGGACCAGCGGAGGGACTGAAGCTTTCTTT. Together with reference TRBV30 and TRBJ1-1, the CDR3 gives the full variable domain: SQTIHQWPATLVQPVGSPLSLECTVEGTSNPNLYWYRQAAGRGLQLLFYSVGIGQISSEVPQNLSASRPQDRQFILSSKKLLLSDSGFYLCAWNRRFGTSGGTEAFFGQGTRLTVV.

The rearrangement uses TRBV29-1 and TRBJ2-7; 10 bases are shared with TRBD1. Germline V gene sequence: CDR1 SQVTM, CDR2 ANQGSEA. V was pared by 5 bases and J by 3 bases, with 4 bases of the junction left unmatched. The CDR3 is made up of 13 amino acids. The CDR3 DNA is TGCAGCGTTCGACGGGACAGGGGCTACGAGCAGTACTTC. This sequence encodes CSVRRDRGYEQYF.

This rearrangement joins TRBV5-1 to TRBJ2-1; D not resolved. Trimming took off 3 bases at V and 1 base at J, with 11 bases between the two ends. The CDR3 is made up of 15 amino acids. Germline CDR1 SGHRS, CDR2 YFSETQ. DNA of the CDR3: TGCGCCAGCAGCTCTTTAGGGTCGTCCTACAATGAGCAGTTCTTC. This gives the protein CASSSLGSSYNEQFF. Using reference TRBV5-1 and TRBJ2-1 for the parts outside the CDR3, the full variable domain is KAGVTQTPRYLIKTRGQQVTLSCSPISGHRSVSWYQQTPGQGLQFLFEYFSETQRNKGNFPGRFSGRQFSNSRSEMNVSTLELGDSALYLCASSSLGSSYNEQFFGPGTRLTVL.

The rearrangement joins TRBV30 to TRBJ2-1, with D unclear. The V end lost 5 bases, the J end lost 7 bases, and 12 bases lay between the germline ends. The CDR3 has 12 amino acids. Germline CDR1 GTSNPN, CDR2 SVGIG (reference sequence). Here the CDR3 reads CAWAPGRNEQFF. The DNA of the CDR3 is TGTGCCTGGGCCCCGGGTCGTAATGAGCAGTTCTTC. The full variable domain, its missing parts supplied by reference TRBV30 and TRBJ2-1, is SQTIHQWPATLVQPVGSPLSLECTVEGTSNPNLYWYRQAAGRGLQLLFYSVGIGQISSEVPQNLSASRPQDRQFILSSKKLLLSDSGFYLCAWAPGRNEQFFGPGTRLTVL.

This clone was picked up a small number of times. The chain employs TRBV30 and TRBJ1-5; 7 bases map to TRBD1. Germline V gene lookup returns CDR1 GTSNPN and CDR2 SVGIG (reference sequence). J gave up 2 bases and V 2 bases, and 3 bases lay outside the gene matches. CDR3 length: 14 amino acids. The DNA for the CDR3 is TGTGCCTGGAGTAACAGGGGCGGCAATCAGCCCCAGCATTTT. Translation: CAWSNRGGNQPQHF.

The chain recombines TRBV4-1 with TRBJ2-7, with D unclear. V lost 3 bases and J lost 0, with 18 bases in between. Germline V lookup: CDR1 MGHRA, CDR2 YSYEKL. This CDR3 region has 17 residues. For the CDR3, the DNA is TGCGCCAGCAGCCAGGCTCCGGGCCCCAGCACCTCCTACGAGCAGTACTTC. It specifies CASSQAPGPSTSYEQYF.

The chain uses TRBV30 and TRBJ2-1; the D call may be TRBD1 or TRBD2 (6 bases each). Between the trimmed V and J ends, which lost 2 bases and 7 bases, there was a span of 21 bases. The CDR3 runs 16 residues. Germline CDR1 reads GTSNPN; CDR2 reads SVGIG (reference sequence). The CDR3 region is CAWSQPDVGGRNEQFF. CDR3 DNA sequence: TGTGCCTGGAGTCAACCTGATGTGGGGGGCAGGAATGAGCAGTTCTTC.

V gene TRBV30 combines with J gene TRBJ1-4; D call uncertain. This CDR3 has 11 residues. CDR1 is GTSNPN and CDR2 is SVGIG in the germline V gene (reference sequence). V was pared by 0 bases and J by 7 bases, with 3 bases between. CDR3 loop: CAWSVAEKLFF. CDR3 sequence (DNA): TGTGCCTGGAGTGTAGCTGAAAAACTGTTTTTT. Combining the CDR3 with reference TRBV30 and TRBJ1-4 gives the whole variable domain SQTIHQWPATLVQPVGSPLSLECTVEGTSNPNLYWYRQAAGRGLQLLFYSVGIGQISSEVPQNLSASRPQDRQFILSSKKLLLSDSGFYLCAWSVAEKLFFGSGTQLSVL.

The CDR3 DNA reads as TGTGCCACCAGCAATGGGGGAGGCCCCGGGGAGCTGTTTTTT. This sequence encodes CATSNGGGPGELFF. The rearrangement uses TRBV15 and TRBJ2-2; maybe TRBD2 (6 bases). Trimming left V 4 bases short and J 6 bases short, with 12 bases between. The CDR3 totals 14 residues. Looked up from germline, CDR1 is LNHNV and CDR2 is YYDKDF (reference sequence).

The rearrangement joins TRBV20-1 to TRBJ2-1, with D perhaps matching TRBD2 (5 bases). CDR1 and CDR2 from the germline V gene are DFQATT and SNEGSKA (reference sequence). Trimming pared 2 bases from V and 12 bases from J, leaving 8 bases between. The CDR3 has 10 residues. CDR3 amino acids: CSARLARQFF. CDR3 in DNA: TGCAGTGCTAGACTAGCCCGGCAGTTCTTC.